The T cell receptor beta chain described here comes from a study of CD8 T cells in ankylosing spondylitis. The germline gives CDR1 SGDLS, CDR2 YYNGEE. V lost 3 bases and J 5 bases, leaving 14 bases between the germline ends. There are 14 residues in the CDR3. Study observations and caveats: Clones linked to disease were reported to show significant enrichment in matched ankylosing spondylitis synovial fluid. Several of the motif variants were reported before in synovial fluid and blood from reactive arthritis.

TCRdb reanalysed the 5' RACE reads using MiXCR and keeps one entry per CDR3 protein. The repertoire includes about 25,000 distinct CDR3 sequences, around 2.5% of them detected once, and about 7.8% sits in the top ten. This clonotype was found a few times. Its antigen is undetermined. The specimen sequenced was blood, either unsorted or a sorted T cell fraction (not recorded which). The chain couples TRBV9 to TRBJ1-1; D ambiguous. This receptor was taken from a female donor with ankylosing spondylitis or in good health (not recorded which). As DNA, the CDR3 is TGTGCCAGCAGCGCCGATGGGTTGGGGACTGAAGCTTTCTTT. Protein: CASSADGLGTEAFF.